The 6 T cell receptor beta chains presented below share a single source sample, sequenced in a study of T cells in Graves' hyperthyroidism and ophthalmopathy. RNA transcripts gave rise to amplified TCR beta CDR3 regions. The HTBI primer set drove a first-round RT-PCR of the TCR CDR3. TCRdb recomputed calls from the multiplex PCR reads with MiXCR, one row per CDR3 protein. The sample contains more than 500,000 distinct CDR3 sequences, 46% of which appear only once. Sequencing was carried out using peripheral blood or thyroid tissue (not recorded which). The origin of the receptors is an adult woman with Graves' disease, either hyperthyroidism or ophthalmopathy (not recorded which).

The chain couples TRBV25-1 to TRBJ1-4; 10 bases map to TRBD1. The CDR3 is 18 residues long. The V gene's germline CDR1 is MGHDK and CDR2 SYGVNS. The J segment lost 0 bases and the V segment lost 1 base, leaving 5 bases of the junction unmatched. CDR3: CASSESRDRGSTNEKLFF. DNA for the CDR3: TGTGCCAGCAGTGAATCCCGGGACAGGGGTTCAACTAATGAAAAACTGTTTTTT.

The chain carries TRBV9 and TRBJ1-1; no definite D call. V lost 3 bases, J lost 4 bases, and 19 bases lay in between. Germline CDR1 reads SGDLS; CDR2 reads YYNGEE. This CDR3 has 16 amino acids. CDR3 bases: TGTGCCAGCAGCGCGTCAGCCGTTTCGGTAGGCACTGAAGCTTTCTTT. As protein: CASSASAVSVGTEAFF. Full variable domain (missing parts from reference TRBV9 and TRBJ1-1): DSGVTQTPKHLITATGQRVTLRCSPRSGDLSVYWYQQSLDQGLQFLIQYYNGEERAKGNILERFSAQQFPDLHSELNLSSLELGDSALYFCASSASAVSVGTEAFFGQGTRLTVV.

This clonotype has just a few counts. The rearrangement uses TRBV28 and TRBJ2-7, with 7 bases matching TRBD1. This CDR3 has 16 residues. CDR1 MDHEN and CDR2 SYDVKM come from the germline V gene. The trim removed 6 bases at V and 1 base at J, leaving 12 bases unmatched. The CDR3, as DNA: TGTGCCAGCAGCACCGCTAGACAGGGTCTATCCTACGAGCAGTACTTC. Its protein product is CASSTARQGLSYEQYF.

This chain connects TRBV30 to TRBJ1-6, with 7 bases identical to TRBD1. Germline lookup yields CDR1 GTSNPN and CDR2 SVGIG (reference sequence). After removal of 0 bases from V and 5 bases from J, the junction contained 4 bases not matched to a gene. The CDR3 is 15 residues long. CDR3 DNA sequence: TGTGCCTGGAGTGTAACAGGGGTGGATAATTCACCCCTCCACTTT. Amino acid sequence: CAWSVTGVDNSPLHF. Full variable domain (remainder filled in from reference TRBV30 and TRBJ1-6): SQTIHQWPATLVQPVGSPLSLECTVEGTSNPNLYWYRQAAGRGLQLLFYSVGIGQISSEVPQNLSASRPQDRQFILSSKKLLLSDSGFYLCAWSVTGVDNSPLHFGNGTRLTVT.

CDR3 nucleotides: TGTGCCAGCAGCTTAACCCCCTGGGGGGGCCTTACATCACCCCTCCACTTT. Its protein is CASSLTPWGGLTSPLHF. The chain combines TRBV11-2 with TRBJ1-6, with D perhaps TRBD1 (6 bases). V shed 2 bases and J shed 10 bases, with 21 bases lying between them. Per the germline V gene, CDR1 is SGHAT and CDR2 is FQNNGV. The CDR3 has 17 residues.

The rearrangement joins TRBV7-2 to TRBJ1-2; 7 nucleotides line up with TRBD1. Per germline, CDR1 SGHTA and CDR2 FQGNSA. The CDR3 sequence is 12 residues long. The J segment lost 8 bases and the V segment lost 8 bases, leaving 8 bases of the junction unmatched. The CDR3 region has the DNA TGTGCCAGCGATAGACAGGGAGGAGGCTACACCTTC. Translated, it gives CASDRQGGGYTF.